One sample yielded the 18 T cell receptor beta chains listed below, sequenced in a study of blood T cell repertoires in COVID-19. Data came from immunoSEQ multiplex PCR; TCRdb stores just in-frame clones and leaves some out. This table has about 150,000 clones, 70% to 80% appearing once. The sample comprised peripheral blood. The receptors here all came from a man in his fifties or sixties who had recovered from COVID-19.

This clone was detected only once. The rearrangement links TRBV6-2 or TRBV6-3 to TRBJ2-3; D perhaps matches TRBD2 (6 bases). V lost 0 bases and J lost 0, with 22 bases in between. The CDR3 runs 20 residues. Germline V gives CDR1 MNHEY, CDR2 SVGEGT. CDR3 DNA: TGTGCCAGCAGTTACTCGAAGGGGACTGGGGGGTGGGTTAGCACAGATACGCAGTATTTT. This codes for CASSYSKGTGGWVSTDTQYF.

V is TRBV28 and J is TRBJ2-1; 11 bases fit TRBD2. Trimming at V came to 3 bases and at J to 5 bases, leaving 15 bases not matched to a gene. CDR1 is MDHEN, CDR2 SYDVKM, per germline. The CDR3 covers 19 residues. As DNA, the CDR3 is TGTGCCAGCAGTTTCTTCCTTTCTAGACTAGCGGGAAGACACAATGAGCAGTTCTTC. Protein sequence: CASSFFLSRLAGRHNEQFF. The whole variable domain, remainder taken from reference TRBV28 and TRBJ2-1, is DVKVTQSSRYLVKRTGEKVFLECVQDMDHENMFWYRQDPGLGLRLIYFSYDVKMKEKGDIPEGYSVSREKKERFSLILESASTNQTSMYLCASSFFLSRLAGRHNEQFFGPGTRLTVL.

Here the CDR3 DNA reads TGTGCCTGGAGGGAACAGGGGGACACTGAAGCTTTCTTT. Encoded protein: CAWREQGDTEAFF. This chain joins TRBV30 and TRBJ1-1, with TRBD1 identical over 8 bases. J lost 3 bases, V lost 3 bases, and 3 bases had no gene match. The length of the CDR3 is 13 residues. Per germline, CDR1 GTSNPN and CDR2 SVGIG (reference sequence).

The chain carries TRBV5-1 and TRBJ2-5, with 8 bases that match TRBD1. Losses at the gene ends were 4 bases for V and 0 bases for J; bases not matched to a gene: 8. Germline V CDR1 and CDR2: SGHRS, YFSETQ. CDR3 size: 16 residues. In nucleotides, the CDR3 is TGCGCCAGCAGCACCGGACAGGGAACGTACCAAGAGACCCAGTACTTC. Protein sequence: CASSTGQGTYQETQYF.

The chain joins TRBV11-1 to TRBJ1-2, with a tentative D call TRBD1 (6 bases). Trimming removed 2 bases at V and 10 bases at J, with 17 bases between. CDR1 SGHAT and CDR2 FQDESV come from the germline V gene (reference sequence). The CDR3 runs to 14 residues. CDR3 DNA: TGTGCCAGCAGCTTACTAAACAGGGACGGCGACTACACCTTC. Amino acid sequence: CASSLLNRDGDYTF.

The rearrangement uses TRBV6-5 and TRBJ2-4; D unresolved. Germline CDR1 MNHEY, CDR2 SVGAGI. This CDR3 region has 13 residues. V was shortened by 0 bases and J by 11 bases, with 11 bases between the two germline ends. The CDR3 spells CASSYSYEALQYF. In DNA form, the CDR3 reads TGTGCCAGCAGTTACTCGTATGAAGCCCTTCAGTACTTC.

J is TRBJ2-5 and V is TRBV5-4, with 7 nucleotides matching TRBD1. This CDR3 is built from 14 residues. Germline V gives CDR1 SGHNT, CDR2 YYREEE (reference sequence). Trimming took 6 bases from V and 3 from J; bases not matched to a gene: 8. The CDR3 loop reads CASKGRGGEETQYF. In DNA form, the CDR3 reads TGTGCCAGCAAGGGCCGAGGGGGCGAAGAGACCCAGTACTTC.

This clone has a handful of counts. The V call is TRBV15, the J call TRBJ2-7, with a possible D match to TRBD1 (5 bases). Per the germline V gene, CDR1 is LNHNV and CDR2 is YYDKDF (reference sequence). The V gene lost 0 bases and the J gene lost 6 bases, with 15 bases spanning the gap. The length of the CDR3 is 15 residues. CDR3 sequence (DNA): TGTGCCACCAGCAGAGATCGGATCAGGGTAGGCGAGCAGTACTTC. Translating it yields CATSRDRIRVGEQYF.

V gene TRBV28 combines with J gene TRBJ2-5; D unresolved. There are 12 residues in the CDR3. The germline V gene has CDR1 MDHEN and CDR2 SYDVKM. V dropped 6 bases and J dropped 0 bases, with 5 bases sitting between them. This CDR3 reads CASSPYQETQYF. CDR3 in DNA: TGTGCCAGCAGCCCCTACCAAGAGACCCAGTACTTC.

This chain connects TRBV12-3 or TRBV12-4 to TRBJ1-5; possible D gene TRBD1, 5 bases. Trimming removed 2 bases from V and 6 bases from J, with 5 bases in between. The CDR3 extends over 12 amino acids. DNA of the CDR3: TGTGCCAGCAGTTTAACAGGTCAGCCCCAGCATTTT. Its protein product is CASSLTGQPQHF.

The chain's CDR3 is CASSPRGSGRAGNEQFF. CDR3 in DNA: TGTGCCAGTAGTCCCCGAGGTAGCGGGAGGGCCGGTAATGAGCAGTTCTTC. The chain is built from TRBV19 and TRBJ2-1; the match to TRBD2 covers 11 bases. The CDR3 has 17 amino acids. The junction had 13 bases not matched to a gene; V was cut back by 5 bases and J by 7 bases. The germline V gene encodes CDR1 LNHDA and CDR2 SQIVND (reference sequence).

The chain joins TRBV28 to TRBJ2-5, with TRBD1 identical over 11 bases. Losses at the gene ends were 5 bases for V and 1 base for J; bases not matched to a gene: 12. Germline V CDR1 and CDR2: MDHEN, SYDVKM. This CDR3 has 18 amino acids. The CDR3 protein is CASSRTTGTGGPQETQYF. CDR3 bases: TGTGCCAGCAGTCGAACCACCGGGACAGGGGGGCCCCAAGAGACCCAGTACTTC.

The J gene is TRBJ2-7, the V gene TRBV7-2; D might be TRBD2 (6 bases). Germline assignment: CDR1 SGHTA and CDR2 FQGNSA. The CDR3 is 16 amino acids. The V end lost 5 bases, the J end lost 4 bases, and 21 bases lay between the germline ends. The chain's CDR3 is CASSQNGGTAGYEQYF. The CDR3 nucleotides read TGTGCCAGCAGCCAGAACGGCGGGACTGCCGGATACGAGCAGTACTTC.

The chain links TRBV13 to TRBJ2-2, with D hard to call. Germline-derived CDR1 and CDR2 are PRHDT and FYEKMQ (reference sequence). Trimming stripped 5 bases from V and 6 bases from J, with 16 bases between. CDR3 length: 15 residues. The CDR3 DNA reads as TGTGCCAGCAGCCCTTCCAGGCAACGTGCCGGGGAGCTGTTTTTT. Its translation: CASSPSRQRAGELFF.

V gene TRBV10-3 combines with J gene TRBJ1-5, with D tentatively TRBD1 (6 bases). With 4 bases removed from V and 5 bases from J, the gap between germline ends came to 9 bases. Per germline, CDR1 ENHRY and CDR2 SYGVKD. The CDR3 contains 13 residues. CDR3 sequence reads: CAISGGGHQPQHF. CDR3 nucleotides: TGTGCCATCAGTGGGGGGGGCCATCAGCCCCAGCATTTT.

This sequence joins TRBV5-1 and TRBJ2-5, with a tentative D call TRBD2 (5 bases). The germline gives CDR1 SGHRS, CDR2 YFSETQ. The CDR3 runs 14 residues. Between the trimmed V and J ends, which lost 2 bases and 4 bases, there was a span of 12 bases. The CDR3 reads CASSFGTGRETQYF. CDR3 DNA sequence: TGCGCCAGCAGCTTTGGTACGGGAAGAGAGACCCAGTACTTC.

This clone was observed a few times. The CDR3 nucleotides are TGTGCCAGTAGTATACCTCTGGGGCGGGAGGGTAACTACAATGAGCAGTTCTTC. Protein sequence: CASSIPLGREGNYNEQFF. The chain combines TRBV19 with TRBJ2-1; 9 nucleotides line up with TRBD2. This CDR3 comprises 18 residues. J was trimmed by 3 bases and V by 2 bases; bases with no gene match: 11. Looked up from germline, CDR1 is LNHDA and CDR2 is SQIVND (reference sequence).

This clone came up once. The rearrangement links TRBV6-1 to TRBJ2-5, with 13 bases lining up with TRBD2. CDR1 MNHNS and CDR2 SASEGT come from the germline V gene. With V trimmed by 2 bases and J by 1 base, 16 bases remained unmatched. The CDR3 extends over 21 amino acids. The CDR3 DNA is TGTGCCAGCAGTGAAAGGGGGAGGGGTACTAGCGGGAGGGCGTCCCAAGAGACCCAGTACTTC. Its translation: CASSERGRGTSGRASQETQYF.